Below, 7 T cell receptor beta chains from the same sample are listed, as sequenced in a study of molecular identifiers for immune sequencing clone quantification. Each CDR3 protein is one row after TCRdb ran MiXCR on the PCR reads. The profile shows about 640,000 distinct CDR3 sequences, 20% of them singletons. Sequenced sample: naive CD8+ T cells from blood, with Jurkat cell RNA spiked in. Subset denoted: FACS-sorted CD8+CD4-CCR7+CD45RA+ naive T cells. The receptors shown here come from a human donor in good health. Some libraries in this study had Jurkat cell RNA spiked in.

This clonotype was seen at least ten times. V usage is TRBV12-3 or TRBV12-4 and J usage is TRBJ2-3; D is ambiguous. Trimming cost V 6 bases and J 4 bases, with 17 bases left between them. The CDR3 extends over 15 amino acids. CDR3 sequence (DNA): TGTGCCAGCAGCCCCCTCCCCATAGATCCAGATACGCAGTATTTT. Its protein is CASSPLPIDPDTQYF.

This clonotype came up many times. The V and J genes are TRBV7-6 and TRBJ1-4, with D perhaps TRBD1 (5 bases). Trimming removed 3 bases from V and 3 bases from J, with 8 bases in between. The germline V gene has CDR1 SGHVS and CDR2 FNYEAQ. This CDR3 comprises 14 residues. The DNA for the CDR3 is TGTGCCAGCAGCTTGGGGCCTCCTAATGAAAAACTGTTTTTT. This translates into CASSLGPPNEKLFF.

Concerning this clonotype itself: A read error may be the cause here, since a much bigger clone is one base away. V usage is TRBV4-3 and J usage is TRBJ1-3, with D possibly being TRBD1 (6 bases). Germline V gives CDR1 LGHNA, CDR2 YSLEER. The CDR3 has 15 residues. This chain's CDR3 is CASSQQGNSGNTIFF. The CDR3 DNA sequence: TGCGCCAGCAGCCAACAGGGGAACTCTGGAAACACCATATTTTTT.

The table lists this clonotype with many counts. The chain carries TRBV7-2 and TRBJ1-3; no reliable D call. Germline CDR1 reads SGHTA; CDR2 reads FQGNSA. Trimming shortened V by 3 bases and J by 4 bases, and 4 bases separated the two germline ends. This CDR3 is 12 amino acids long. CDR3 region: CASSFFGNTIYF. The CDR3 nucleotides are TGTGCCAGCAGCTTTTTCGGAAACACCATATATTTT.

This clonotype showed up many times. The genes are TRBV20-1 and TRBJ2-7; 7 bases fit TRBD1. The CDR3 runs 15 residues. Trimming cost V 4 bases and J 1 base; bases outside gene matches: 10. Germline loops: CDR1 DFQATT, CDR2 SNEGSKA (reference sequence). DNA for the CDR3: TGCAGTGCTATATCGCCCCCGGGACAGTCCTACGAGCAGTACTTC. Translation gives CSAISPPGQSYEQYF.

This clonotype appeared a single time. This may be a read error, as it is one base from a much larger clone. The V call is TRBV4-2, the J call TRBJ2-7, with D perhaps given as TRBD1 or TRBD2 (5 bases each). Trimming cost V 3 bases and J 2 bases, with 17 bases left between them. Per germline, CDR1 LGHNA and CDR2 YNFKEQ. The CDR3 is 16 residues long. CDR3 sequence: CASSHDPGAAAYEQYF. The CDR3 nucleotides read TGTGCCAGCAGCCATGATCCCGGGGCAGCGGCCTACGAGCAGTACTTC.

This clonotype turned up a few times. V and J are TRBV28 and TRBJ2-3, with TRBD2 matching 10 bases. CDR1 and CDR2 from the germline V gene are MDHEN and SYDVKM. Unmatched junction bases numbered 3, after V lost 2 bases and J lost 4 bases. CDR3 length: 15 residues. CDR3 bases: TGTGCCAGCAGTTTAAGTGGACTAGCGGCAGATACGCAGTATTTT. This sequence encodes CASSLSGLAADTQYF.